A selection of T cell receptor beta chains follows, all from one sample in a study of T cell responses to AZD1222 COVID-19 vaccine. Repertoires were generated with immunoSEQ multiplex PCR, while TCRdb's copy carries only in-frame clones and drops some. The data contain over 100,000 clones, 70% to 90% of them singletons. The sequencing used peripheral blood, collected on day 0 of AZD1222 vaccination. These receptors were collected from an adult in good health. Each CDR3 is given with its conserved first and last residue. D genes are given only for firm matches. Rows may omit the clone size; those that give it use once, few, many or a size class.

j_gene: TRBJ2-5; d_gene: TRBD1; abundance: -; v_gene: TRBV2; CDR3aa: CASSRDRLGETQYF; CDR3nt: TGTGCCAGCAGCCGGGACAGGCTGGGGGAGACCCAGTACTTC
j_gene: TRBJ2-3; d_gene: TRBD1; abundance: -; v_gene: TRBV5-8; CDR3aa: CASSLRQGWVDTQYF; CDR3nt: TGTGCCAGCAGCTTGCGACAGGGATGGGTGGATACGCAGTATTTT
j_gene: TRBJ1-3; d_gene: -; abundance: -; v_gene: TRBV30; CDR3aa: CAWSVGTFAAIANF; CDR3nt: TGTGCCTGGAGTGTCGGAACTTTTGCGGCCATTGCGAATTTT
j_gene: TRBJ2-3; d_gene: TRBD2; abundance: -; v_gene: TRBV7-2; CDR3aa: CASSSTLTSGGAPDTQYF; CDR3nt: TGTGCCAGCAGTTCCACCCTGACTAGCGGGGGGGCCCCAGATACGCAGTATTTT
j_gene: TRBJ2-1; d_gene: -; abundance: -; v_gene: TRBV10-1; CDR3aa: CASSESGRISYNEQFF; CDR3nt: TGCGCCAGCAGTGAGTCAGGGCGCATCTCCTACAATGAGCAGTTCTTC
j_gene: TRBJ1-5; d_gene: -; abundance: once; v_gene: TRBV6-1; CDR3aa: CASILATAGNQPQHF; CDR3nt: TGTGCCAGCATATTAGCGACAGCAGGTAATCAGCCCCAGCATTTT
j_gene: TRBJ2-6; d_gene: TRBD1; abundance: -; v_gene: TRBV27; CDR3aa: CASSPSTGGVSGANVLTF; CDR3nt: TGTGCCAGCAGTCCCTCGACAGGGGGCGTATCTGGGGCCAACGTCCTGACTTTC
j_gene: TRBJ1-3; d_gene: -; abundance: -; v_gene: TRBV18; CDR3aa: CASSPIEQTGVLGNTIYF; CDR3nt: TGTGCCAGCTCACCAATCGAACAGACCGGAGTTCTTGGAAACACCATATATTTT
j_gene: TRBJ1-4; d_gene: -; abundance: -; v_gene: TRBV7-9; CDR3aa: CASTRRDSNEKLFF; CDR3nt: TGTGCCAGCACCCGACGGGACTCAAATGAAAAACTGTTTTTT
j_gene: TRBJ1-6; d_gene: -; abundance: -; v_gene: TRBV6-5; CDR3aa: CASSYSRGDSPLHF; CDR3nt: TGTGCCAGCAGTTACTCAAGGGGCGATTCACCCCTCCACTTT
j_gene: TRBJ1-4; d_gene: -; abundance: -; v_gene: TRBV19; CDR3aa: CASSMSRGQSTNEKLFF; CDR3nt: TGTGCCAGTAGTATGAGCCGGGGACAATCAACTAATGAAAAACTGTTTTTT
j_gene: TRBJ1-1; d_gene: -; abundance: -; v_gene: TRBV7-8; CDR3aa: CASSLRQGRLSNTEAFF; CDR3nt: TGTGCCAGCAGCTTAAGGCAAGGGCGGCTTTCGAACACTGAAGCTTTCTTT
j_gene: TRBJ1-1; d_gene: TRBD1; abundance: -; v_gene: TRBV9; CDR3aa: CASSAGQGTTEAFF; CDR3nt: TGTGCCAGCAGCGCGGGACAGGGGACCACTGAAGCTTTCTTT
j_gene: TRBJ1-2; d_gene: -; abundance: few; v_gene: TRBV5-1; CDR3aa: CASSLWSVGNYGYTF; CDR3nt: TGCGCCAGCAGCTTGTGGTCGGTCGGAAACTATGGCTACACCTTC
j_gene: TRBJ2-3; d_gene: TRBD2; abundance: -; v_gene: TRBV3-1/TRBV3-2; CDR3aa: CASSQVLAGGTDTQYF; CDR3nt: TGTGCCAGCAGCCAAGTGCTAGCGGGGGGCACAGATACGCAGTATTTT
j_gene: TRBJ1-4; d_gene: -; abundance: -; v_gene: TRBV19; CDR3aa: CASSITAGTNEKLFF; CDR3nt: TGTGCCAGTAGTATAACGGCCGGAACTAATGAAAAACTGTTTTTT